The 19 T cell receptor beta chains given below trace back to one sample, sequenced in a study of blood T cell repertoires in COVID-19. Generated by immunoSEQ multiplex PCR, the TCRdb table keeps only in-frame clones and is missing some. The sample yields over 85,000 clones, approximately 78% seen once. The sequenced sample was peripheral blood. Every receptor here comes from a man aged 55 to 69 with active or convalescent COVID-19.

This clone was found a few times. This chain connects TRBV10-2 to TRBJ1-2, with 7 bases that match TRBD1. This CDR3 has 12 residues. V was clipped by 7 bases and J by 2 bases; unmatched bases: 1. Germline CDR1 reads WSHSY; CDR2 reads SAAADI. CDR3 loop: CASKGQNYGYTF. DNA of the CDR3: TGCGCCAGCAAGGGACAGAACTATGGCTACACCTTC.

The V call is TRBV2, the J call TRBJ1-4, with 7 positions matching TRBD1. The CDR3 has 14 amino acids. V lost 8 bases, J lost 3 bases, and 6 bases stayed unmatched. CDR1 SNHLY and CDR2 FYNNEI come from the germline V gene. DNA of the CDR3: TGTGCCAGCGGAGGGGGCGCGGCTAATGAAAAACTGTTTTTT. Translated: CASGGGAANEKLFF.

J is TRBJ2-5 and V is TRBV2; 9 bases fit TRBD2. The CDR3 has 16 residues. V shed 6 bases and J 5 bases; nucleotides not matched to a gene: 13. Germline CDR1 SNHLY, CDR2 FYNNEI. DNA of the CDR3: TGTGCCAGCAGCGGAGGTCTGGGACTAGCAGGGGAGACCCAGTACTTC. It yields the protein CASSGGLGLAGETQYF.

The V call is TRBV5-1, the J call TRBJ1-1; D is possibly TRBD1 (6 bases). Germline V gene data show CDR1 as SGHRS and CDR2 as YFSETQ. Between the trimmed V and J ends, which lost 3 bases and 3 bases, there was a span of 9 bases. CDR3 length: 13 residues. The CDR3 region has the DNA TGCGCCAGCAGCTCCCAGGGGTACACTGAAGCTTTCTTT. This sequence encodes CASSSQGYTEAFF.

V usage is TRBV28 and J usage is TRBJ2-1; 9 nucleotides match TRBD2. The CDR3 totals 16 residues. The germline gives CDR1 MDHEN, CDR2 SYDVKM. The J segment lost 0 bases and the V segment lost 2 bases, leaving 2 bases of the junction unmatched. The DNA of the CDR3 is TGTGCCAGCAGTTTAAGCGGGAGGAGCTCCTACAATGAGCAGTTCTTC. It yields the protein CASSLSGRSSYNEQFF.

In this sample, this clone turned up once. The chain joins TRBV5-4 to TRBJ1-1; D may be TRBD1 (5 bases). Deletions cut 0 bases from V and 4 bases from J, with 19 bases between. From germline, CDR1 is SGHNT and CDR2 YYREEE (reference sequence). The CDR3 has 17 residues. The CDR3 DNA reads TGTGCCAGCAGCTTGGCAGGGATCGATCCCCGTGGCACTGAAGCTTTCTTT. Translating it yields CASSLAGIDPRGTEAFF.

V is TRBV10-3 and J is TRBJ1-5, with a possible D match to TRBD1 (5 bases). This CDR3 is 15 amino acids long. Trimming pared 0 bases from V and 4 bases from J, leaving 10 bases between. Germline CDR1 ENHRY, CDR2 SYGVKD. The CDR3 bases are TGTGCCATCAGTGAGTCTGGGGACTTGAATCAGCCCCAGCATTTT. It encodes CAISESGDLNQPQHF.

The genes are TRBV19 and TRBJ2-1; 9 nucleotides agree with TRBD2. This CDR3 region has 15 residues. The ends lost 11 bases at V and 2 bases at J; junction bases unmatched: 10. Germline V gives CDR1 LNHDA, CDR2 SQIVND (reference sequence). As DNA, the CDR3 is TGTGCCGTACAAAGTCGACTAGCGGCCTACAATGAGCAGTTCTTC. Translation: CAVQSRLAAYNEQFF.

The CDR3 protein is CASSRPGTGEQYF. The CDR3 nucleotides read TGTGCCAGCTCACGCCCAGGAACAGGCGAGCAGTACTTC. The chain combines TRBV18 with TRBJ2-7; D perhaps matches TRBD1 (5 bases). The germline gives CDR1 KGHSH, CDR2 LQKENI. V lost 4 bases to trimming and J lost 6 bases, with 13 bases between them. This CDR3 is 13 amino acids long.

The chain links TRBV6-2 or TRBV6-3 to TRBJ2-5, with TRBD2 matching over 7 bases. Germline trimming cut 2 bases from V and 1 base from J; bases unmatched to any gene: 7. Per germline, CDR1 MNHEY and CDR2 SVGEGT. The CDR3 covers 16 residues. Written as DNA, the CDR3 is TGTGCCAGCAGTTACCCCCGACTAGCCGGCCAAGAGACCCAGTACTTC. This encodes CASSYPRLAGQETQYF.

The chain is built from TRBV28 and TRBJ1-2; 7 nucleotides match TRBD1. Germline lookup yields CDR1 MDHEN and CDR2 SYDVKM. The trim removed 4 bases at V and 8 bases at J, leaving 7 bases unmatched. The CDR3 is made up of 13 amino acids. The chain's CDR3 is CASSWDRTTGYTF. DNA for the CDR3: TGTGCCAGCAGTTGGGACAGAACTACAGGCTACACCTTC.

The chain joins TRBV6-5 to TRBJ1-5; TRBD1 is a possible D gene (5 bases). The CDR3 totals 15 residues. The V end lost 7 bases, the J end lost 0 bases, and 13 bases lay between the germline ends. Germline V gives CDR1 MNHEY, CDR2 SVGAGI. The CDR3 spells CASKGIYPSNQPQHF. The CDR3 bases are TGTGCCAGCAAGGGGATTTATCCTAGCAATCAGCCCCAGCATTTT.

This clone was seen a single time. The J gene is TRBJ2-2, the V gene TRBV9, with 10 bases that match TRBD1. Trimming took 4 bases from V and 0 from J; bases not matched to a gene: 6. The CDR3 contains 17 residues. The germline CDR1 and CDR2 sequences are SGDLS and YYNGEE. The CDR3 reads CASSTKTGGANTGELFF. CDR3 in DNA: TGTGCCAGCAGCACCAAGACAGGGGGCGCGAACACCGGGGAGCTGTTTTTT.

CDR3 region: CASQPTGLAGRRYNEQFF. The CDR3 bases are TGTGCCAGCCAACCGACGGGACTAGCGGGAAGGAGGTACAATGAGCAGTTCTTC. V and J are TRBV28 and TRBJ2-1, with 13 bases fitting TRBD2. CDR1 is MDHEN, CDR2 SYDVKM, per germline. The CDR3 covers 18 residues. J lost 4 bases, V lost 8 bases, and 14 bases had no gene match.

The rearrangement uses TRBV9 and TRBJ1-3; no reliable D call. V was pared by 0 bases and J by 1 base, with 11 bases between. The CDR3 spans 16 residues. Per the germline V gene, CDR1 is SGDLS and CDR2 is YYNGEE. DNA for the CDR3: TGTGCCAGCAGCGTAGATGGTTCGGTATCTGGAAACACCATATATTTT. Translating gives CASSVDGSVSGNTIYF.

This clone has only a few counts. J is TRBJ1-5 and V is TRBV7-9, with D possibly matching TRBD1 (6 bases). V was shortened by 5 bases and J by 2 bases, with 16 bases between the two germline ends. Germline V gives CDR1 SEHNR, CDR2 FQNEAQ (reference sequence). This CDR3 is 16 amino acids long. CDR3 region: CASSASAQGGNQPQHF. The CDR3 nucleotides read TGTGCCAGCAGCGCGTCCGCACAGGGTGGCAATCAGCCCCAGCATTTT.

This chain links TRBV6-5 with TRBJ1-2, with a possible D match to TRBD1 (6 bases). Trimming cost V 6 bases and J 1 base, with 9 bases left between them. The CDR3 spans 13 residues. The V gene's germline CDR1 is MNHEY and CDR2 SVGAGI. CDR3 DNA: TGTGCCAGCAGGCACAGGGATAACTATGGCTACACCTTC. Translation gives CASRHRDNYGYTF.

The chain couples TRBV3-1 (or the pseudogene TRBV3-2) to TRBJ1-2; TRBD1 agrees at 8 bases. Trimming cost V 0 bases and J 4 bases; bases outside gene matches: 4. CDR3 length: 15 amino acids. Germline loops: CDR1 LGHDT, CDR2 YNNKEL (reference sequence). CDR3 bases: TGTGCCAGCAGCCAAGATTGGACAGGGCGCTATGGCTACACCTTC. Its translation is CASSQDWTGRYGYTF.

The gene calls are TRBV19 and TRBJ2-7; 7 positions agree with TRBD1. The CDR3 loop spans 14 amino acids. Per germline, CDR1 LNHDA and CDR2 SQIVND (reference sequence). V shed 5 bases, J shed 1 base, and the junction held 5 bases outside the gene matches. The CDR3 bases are TGTGCCAGTAGTCCCGGGACAGCTTCCTACGAGCAGTACTTC. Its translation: CASSPGTASYEQYF.